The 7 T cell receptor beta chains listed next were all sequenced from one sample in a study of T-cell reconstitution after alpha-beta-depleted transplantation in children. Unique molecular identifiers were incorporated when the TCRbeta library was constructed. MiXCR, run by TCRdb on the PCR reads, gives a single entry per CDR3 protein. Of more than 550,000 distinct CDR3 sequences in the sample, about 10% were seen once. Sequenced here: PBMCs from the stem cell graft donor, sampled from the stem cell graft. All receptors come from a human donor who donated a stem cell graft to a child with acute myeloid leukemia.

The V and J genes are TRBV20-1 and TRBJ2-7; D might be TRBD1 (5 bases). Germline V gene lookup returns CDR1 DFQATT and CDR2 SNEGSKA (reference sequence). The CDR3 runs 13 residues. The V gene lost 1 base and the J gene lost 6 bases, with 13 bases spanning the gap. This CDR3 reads CSARVSQGREQYF. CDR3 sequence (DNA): TGCAGTGCTAGAGTTAGCCAGGGTCGCGAGCAGTACTTC.

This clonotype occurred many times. CDR3 sequence reads: CASSQRGSGTADTQYF. For the CDR3, the DNA is TGTGCCAGCAGCCAAAGGGGTAGCGGGACCGCAGATACGCAGTATTTT. J is TRBJ2-3 and V is TRBV4-2; TRBD2 agrees at 8 bases. The V gene end was trimmed by 2 bases and the J gene end by 4 bases; junction bases not matched to a gene: 8. CDR1 and CDR2 from the germline V gene are LGHNA and YNFKEQ. The CDR3 is 16 residues long.

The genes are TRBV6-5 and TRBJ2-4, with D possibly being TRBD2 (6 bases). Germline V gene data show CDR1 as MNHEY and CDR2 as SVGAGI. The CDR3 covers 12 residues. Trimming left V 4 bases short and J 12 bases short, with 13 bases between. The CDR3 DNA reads TGTGCCAGCAGTTTACGGGGAGGAGGTCAGTACTTC. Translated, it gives CASSLRGGGQYF.

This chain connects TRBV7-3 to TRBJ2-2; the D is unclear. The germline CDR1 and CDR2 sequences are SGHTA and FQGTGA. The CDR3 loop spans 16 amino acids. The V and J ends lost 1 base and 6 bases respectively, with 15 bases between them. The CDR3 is CASSLISPLGSGELFF. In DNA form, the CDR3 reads TGTGCCAGCAGCTTAATATCCCCCTTGGGCTCCGGGGAGCTGTTTTTT.

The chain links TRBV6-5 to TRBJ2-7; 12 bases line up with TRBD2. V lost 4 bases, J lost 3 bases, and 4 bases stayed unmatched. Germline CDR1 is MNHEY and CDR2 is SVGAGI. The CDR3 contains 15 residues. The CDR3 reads CASSFSGLAGYEQYF. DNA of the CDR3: TGTGCCAGCAGTTTTTCGGGACTAGCGGGCTACGAGCAGTACTTC.

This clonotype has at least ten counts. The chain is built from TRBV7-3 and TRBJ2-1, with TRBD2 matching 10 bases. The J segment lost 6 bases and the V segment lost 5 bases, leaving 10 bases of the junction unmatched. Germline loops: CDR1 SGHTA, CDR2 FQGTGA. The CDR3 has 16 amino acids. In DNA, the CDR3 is TGTGCCAGCAGCCCTACCCGGACTAGCGGCCTCAATGAGCAGTTCTTC. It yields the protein CASSPTRTSGLNEQFF.

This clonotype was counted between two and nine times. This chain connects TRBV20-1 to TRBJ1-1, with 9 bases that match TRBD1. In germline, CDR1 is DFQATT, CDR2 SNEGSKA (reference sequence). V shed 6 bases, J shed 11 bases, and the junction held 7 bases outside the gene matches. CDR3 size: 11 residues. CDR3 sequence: CSAQQGASAFF. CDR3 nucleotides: TGCAGTGCCCAACAGGGGGCCAGCGCTTTCTTT.